This entry describes one TCR beta chain. Its antigen is not identified. Germline loops: CDR1 KGHDR, CDR2 SFDVKD. This CDR3 comprises 18 residues. With V trimmed by 3 bases and J by 3 bases, 6 bases remained unmatched. The entry originates in a study of early T cells in non-severe SARS-CoV-2 infection. The wider study: Investigators sequenced bulk RNA drawn from unsorted whole blood, and chains remained unpaired. General study results and limits: Matching results from VDJdb favored anti-spike CD8 responses, leaving private and CD4 specificities undetected.

Researchers attached unique molecular identifiers to individual cDNA molecules. Each CDR3 protein gets one entry after TCRdb re-called the 5' RACE reads with MiXCR. The data show 95,000 to 100,000 distinct CDR3 sequences, roughly 13% seen once. The chain employs TRBV24-1 and TRBJ2-1, with 14 bases fitting TRBD2. The clonotype comes from an adult who was a healthcare worker with PCR-confirmed SARS-CoV-2 infection or an uninfected control (not recorded which). The material sequenced was whole blood. This chain's CDR3 is CATSDPGTSGGIYNEQFF. CDR3 sequence (DNA): TGTGCCACCAGTGATCCCGGGACTAGCGGGGGTATCTACAATGAGCAGTTCTTC.